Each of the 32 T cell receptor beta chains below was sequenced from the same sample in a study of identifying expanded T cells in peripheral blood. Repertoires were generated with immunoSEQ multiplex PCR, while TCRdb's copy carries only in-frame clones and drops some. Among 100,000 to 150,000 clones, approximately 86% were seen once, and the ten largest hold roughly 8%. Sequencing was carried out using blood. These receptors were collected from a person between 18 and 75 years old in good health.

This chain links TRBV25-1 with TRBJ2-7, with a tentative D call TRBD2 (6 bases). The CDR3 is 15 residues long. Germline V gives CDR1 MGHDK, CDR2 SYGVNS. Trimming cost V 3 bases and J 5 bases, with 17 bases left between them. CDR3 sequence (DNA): TGTGCCAGCAGTGATCCCGGGACGGGGACTGACGAGCAGTACTTC. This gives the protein CASSDPGTGTDEQYF.

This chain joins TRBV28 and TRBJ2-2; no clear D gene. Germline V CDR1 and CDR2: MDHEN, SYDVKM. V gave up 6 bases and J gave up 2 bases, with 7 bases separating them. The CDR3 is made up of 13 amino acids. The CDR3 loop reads CASREANTGELFF. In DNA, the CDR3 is TGTGCCAGCAGAGAAGCTAACACCGGGGAGCTGTTTTTT.

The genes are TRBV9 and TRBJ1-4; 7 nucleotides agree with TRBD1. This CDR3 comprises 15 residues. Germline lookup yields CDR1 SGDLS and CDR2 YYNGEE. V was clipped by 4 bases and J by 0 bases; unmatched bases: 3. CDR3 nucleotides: TGTGCCAGCAGCTCACAGGGGACAACTAATGAAAAACTGTTTTTT. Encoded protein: CASSSQGTTNEKLFF.

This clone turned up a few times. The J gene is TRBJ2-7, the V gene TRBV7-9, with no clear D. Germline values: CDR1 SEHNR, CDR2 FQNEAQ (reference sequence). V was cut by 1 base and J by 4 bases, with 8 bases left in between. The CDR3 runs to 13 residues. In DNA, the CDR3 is TGTGCCAGCAGCTTAGAGGTCGGGTACGAGCAGTACTTC. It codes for CASSLEVGYEQYF.

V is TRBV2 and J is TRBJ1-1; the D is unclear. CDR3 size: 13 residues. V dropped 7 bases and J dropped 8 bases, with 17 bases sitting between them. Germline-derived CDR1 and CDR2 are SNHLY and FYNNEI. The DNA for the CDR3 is TGTGCCAGCACGACCTCCGAGTATTTGGAAGCTTTCTTT. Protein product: CASTTSEYLEAFF.

In DNA form, the CDR3 reads TGTGCCAGCAGTCGACCGACAGCTACGAACACTGAAGCTTTCTTT. Its translation: CASSRPTATNTEAFF. The V gene is TRBV6-5, the J gene TRBJ1-1; perhaps TRBD1 as D (5 bases). The V gene lost 5 bases and the J gene lost 1 base, with 14 bases spanning the gap. CDR1 is MNHEY and CDR2 is SVGAGI in the germline V gene. The CDR3 is 15 residues long.

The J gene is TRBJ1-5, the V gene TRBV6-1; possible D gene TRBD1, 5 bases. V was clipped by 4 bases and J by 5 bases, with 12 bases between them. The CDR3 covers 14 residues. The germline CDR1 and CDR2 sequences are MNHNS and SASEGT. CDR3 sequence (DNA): TGTGCCAGCAGTGGGGGGGGTGGGGATCAGCCCCAGCATTTT. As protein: CASSGGGGDQPQHF.

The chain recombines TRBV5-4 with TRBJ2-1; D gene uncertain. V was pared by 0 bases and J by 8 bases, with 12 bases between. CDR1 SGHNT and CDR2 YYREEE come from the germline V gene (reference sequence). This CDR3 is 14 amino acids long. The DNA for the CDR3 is TGTGCCAGCAGCTTGGGTCGTGGCAGCGATGAGCAGTTCTTC. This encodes CASSLGRGSDEQFF.

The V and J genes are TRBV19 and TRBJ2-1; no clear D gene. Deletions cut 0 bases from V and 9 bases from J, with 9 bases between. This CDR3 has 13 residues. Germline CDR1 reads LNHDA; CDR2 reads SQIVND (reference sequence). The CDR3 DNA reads TGTGCCAGTAGTATAGATCGGGCGTTTGAGCAGTTCTTC. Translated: CASSIDRAFEQFF.

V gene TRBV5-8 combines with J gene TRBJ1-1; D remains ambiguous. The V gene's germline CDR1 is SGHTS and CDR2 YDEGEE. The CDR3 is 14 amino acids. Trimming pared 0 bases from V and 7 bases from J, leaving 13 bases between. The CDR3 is CASSLGPLEGEAFF. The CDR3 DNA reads TGTGCCAGCAGCTTGGGGCCTCTGGAGGGTGAAGCTTTCTTT.

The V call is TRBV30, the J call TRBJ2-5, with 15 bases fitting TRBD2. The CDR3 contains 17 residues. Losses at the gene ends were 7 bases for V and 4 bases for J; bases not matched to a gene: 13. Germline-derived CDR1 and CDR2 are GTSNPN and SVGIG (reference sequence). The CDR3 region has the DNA TGTGCCTCGACTCGCACCGGGACTAGCGGGGGGAGAGAGACCCAGTACTTC. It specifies CASTRTGTSGGRETQYF.

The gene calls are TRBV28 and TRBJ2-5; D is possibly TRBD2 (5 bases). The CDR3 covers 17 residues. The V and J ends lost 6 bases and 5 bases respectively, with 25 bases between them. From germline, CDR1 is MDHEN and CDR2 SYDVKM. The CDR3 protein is CASSEMISTNRRETQYF. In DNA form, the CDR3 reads TGTGCCAGCAGCGAGATGATTAGCACCAACCGGAGGGAGACCCAGTACTTC.

The CDR3 DNA reads as TGTGCCAGCAGCTTCGGACGGACCTATGGCTACACCTTC. Protein product: CASSFGRTYGYTF. J is TRBJ1-2 and V is TRBV7-2; D gene unclear. This CDR3 region has 13 residues. The germline CDR1 and CDR2 sequences are SGHTA and FQGNSA. Trimming pared 3 bases from V and 4 bases from J, leaving 9 bases between.

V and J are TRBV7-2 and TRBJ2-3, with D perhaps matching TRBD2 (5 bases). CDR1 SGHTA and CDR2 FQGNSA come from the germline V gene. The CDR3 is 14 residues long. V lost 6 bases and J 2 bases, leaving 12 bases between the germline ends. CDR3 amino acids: CASSPLAHTDTQYF. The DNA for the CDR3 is TGTGCCAGCAGTCCATTAGCGCACACAGATACGCAGTATTTT.

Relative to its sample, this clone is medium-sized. CDR3: CASRFLTTSTEAFF. The CDR3 region has the DNA TGCGCCAGCAGATTCCTGACGACGTCCACTGAAGCTTTCTTT. This chain links TRBV4-1 with TRBJ1-1; D call uncertain. This CDR3 contains 14 residues. Germline V gene sequence: CDR1 MGHRA, CDR2 YSYEKL. The V gene lost 6 bases and the J gene lost 4 bases, with 15 bases spanning the gap.

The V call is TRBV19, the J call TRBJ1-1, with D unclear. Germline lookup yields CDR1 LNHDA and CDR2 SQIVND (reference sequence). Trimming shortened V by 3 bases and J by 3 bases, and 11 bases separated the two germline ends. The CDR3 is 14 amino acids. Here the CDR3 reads CASSMKGRDTEAFF. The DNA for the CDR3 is TGTGCCAGTAGTATGAAGGGTCGTGACACTGAAGCTTTCTTT.

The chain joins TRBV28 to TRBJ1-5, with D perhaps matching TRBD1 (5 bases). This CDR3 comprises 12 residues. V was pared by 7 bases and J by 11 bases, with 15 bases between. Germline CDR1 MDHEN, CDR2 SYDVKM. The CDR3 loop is CASTIGTEAQHF. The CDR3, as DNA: TGTGCCAGCACCATCGGGACCGAGGCCCAGCATTTT.

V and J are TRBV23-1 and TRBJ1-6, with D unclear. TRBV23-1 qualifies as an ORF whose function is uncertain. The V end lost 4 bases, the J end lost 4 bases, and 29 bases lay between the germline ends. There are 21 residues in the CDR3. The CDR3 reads CASSLRRGTRAPPIYNSPLHF. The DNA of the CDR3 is TGCGCCAGCAGTCTGAGGCGGGGTACGCGTGCCCCCCCAATATATAATTCACCCCTCCACTTT.

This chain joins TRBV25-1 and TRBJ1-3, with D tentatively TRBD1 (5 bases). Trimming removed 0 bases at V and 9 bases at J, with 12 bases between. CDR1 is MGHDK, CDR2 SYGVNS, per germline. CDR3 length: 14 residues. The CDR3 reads CASSEYQGSGTIYF. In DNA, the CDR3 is TGTGCCAGCAGTGAATACCAGGGTTCAGGCACCATATATTTT.

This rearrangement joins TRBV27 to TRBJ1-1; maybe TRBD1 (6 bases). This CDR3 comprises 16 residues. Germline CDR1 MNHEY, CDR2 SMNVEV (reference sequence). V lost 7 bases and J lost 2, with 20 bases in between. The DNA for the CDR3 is TGTGCCAGCAAGACTCTTGCAGGGACATCAAACACTGAAGCTTTCTTT. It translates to CASKTLAGTSNTEAFF.

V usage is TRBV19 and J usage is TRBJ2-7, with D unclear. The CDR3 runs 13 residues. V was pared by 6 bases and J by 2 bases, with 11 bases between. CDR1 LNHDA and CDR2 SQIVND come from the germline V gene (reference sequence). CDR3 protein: CASSSTPTYEQYF. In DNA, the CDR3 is TGTGCCAGTAGCTCGACTCCCACCTACGAGCAGTACTTC.

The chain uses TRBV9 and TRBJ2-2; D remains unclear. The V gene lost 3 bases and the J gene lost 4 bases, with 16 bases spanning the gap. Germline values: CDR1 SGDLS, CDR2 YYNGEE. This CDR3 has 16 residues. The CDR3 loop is CASSASAGHGTGELFF. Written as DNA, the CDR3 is TGTGCCAGCAGCGCAAGTGCCGGGCACGGCACCGGGGAGCTGTTTTTT.

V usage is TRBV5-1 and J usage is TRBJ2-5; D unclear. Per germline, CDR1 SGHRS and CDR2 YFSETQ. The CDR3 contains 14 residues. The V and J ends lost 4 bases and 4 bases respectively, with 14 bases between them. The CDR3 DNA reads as TGCGCCAGCAGCCCAGGTGGCCCGGGAGAGACCCAGTACTTC. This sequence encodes CASSPGGPGETQYF. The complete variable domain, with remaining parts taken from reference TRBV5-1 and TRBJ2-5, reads KAGVTQTPRYLIKTRGQQVTLSCSPISGHRSVSWYQQTPGQGLQFLFEYFSETQRNKGNFPGRFSGRQFSNSRSEMNVSTLELGDSALYLCASSPGGPGETQYFGPGTRLLVL.

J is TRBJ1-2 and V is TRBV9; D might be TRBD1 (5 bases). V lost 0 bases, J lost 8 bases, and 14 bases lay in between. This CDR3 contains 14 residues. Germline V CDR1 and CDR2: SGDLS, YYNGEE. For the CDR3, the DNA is TGTGCCAGCAGCGTAGCTGGCAGGGCTTCGGGCTACACCTTC. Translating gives CASSVAGRASGYTF.

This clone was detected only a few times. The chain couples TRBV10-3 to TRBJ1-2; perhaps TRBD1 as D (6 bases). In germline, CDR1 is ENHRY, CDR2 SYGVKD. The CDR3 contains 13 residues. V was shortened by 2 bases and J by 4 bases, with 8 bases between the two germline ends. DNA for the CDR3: TGTGCCATCAGTGAGGGGGGCTTCTATGGCTACACCTTC. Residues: CAISEGGFYGYTF.

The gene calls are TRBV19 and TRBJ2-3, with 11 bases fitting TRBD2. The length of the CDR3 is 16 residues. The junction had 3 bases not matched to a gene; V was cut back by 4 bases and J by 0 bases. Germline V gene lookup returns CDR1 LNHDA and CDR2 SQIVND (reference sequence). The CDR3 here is CASSNIAGGSTDTQYF. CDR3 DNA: TGTGCCAGTAGTAACATAGCGGGAGGGAGCACAGATACGCAGTATTTT.

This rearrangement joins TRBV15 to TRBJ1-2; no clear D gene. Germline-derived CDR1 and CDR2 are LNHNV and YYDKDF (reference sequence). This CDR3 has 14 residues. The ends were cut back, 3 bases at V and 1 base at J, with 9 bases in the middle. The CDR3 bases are TGTGCCACCAGCAGGGACTTGCTTAACTATGGCTACACCTTC. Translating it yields CATSRDLLNYGYTF.

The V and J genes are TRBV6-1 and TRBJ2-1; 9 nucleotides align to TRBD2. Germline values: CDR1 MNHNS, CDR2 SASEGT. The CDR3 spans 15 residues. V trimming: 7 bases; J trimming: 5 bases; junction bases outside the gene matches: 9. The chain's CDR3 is CASKISGGDDNEQFF. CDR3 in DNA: TGTGCCAGCAAGATTAGCGGGGGAGACGACAATGAGCAGTTCTTC.

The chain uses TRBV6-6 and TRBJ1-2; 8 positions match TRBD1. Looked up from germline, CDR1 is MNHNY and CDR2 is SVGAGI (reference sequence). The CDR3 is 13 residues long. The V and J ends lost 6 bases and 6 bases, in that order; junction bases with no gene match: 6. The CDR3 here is CASRTTGANGYTF. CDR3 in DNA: TGTGCCAGCAGGACGACAGGGGCCAATGGCTACACCTTC.

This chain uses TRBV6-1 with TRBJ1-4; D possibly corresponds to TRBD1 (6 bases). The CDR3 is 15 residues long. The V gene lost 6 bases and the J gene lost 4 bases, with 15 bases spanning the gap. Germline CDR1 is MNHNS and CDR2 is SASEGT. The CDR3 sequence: CASRKVQGNNEKLFF. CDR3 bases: TGTGCCAGCAGGAAGGTACAGGGTAATAATGAAAAACTGTTTTTT.

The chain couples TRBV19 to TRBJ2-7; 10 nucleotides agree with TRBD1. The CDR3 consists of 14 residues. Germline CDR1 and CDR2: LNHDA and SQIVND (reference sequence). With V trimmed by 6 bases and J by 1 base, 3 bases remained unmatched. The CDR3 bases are TGTGCCAGTAGGACGGACAGGGGGTCCTACGAGCAGTACTTC. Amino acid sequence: CASRTDRGSYEQYF. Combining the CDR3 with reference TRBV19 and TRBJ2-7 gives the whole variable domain DGGITQSPKYLFRKEGQNVTLSCEQNLNHDAMYWYRQDPGQGLRLIYYSQIVNDFQKGDIAEGYSVSREKKESFPLTVTSAQKNPTAFYLCASRTDRGSYEQYFGPGTRLTVT.

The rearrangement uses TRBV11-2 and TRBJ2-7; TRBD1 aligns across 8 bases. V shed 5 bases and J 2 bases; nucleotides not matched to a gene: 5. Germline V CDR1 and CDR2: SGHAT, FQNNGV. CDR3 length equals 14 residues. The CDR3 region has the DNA TGTGCCAGCAGCCAGGGGGCCAGTGCCTACGAGCAGTACTTC. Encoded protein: CASSQGASAYEQYF.